This is a list of T cell receptor beta chains from one sample in a study of cytomegalovirus exposure and HLA in healthy donors. Here immunoSEQ multiplex PCR was the method, and the copy in TCRdb shows in-frame clones only, minus some. Of about 130,000 clones in the sample, approximately 83% were seen once. The sequenced sample consisted of PBMCs. All receptors come from a man aged 35 to 55 in good health and CMV-seronegative. CDR3s include the opening cysteine and the closing phenylalanine or tryptophan. D genes are given only for firm matches. Rows give clone size only sometimes, using once, few, many, or a class for an expanded clone.

TRBV19	13	TRBJ1-4	.	.	CASSGGTDEKLFF	TGTGCCAGTAGTGGCGGGACCGATGAAAAACTGTTTTTT
TRBV2	15	TRBJ2-1	TRBD2	few	CASSARLAPYNEQFF	TGTGCCAGCAGTGCTCGACTAGCGCCCTACAATGAGCAGTTCTTC
TRBV28	14	TRBJ1-2	TRBD1	.	CASSLAGGNYGYTF	TGTGCCAGCAGTTTAGCAGGGGGCAACTATGGCTACACCTTC
TRBV7-9	16	TRBJ1-5	.	.	CASSLAPGYSNQPQHF	TGTGCCAGCAGCTTAGCGCCAGGGTATAGCAATCAGCCCCAGCATTTT
TRBV25-1	14	TRBJ2-7	TRBD1	.	CASSAGQGSYEQYF	TGTGCCAGCAGTGCGGGACAGGGGTCCTACGAGCAGTACTTC
TRBV28	14	TRBJ2-2	.	.	CASSPGTTAGELFF	TGTGCCAGCAGCCCGGGAACCACAGCCGGGGAGCTGTTTTTT
TRBV5-4	16	TRBJ1-1	TRBD1	once	CASSLETGSLGTEAFF	TGTGCCAGCAGCTTGGAGACAGGGTCTCTGGGCACTGAAGCTTTCTTT
TRBV5-1	14	TRBJ2-3	.	once	CASSLDLRTDTQYF	TGCGCCAGCAGCTTGGACTTACGCACAGATACGCAGTATTTT
TRBV14	16	TRBJ2-5	.	.	CASSPAKREVQETQYF	TGTGCCAGCAGCCCCGCAAAAAGGGAGGTCCAAGAGACCCAGTACTTC
TRBV19	16	TRBJ2-6	TRBD2	.	CASTKSGGTGANVLTF	TGTGCCAGTACCAAATCCGGGGGGACTGGGGCCAACGTCCTGACTTTC
TRBV19	13	TRBJ2-5	TRBD1	.	CASSLNRGETQYF	TGTGCCAGTAGTCTCAACAGGGGAGAGACCCAGTACTTC
TRBV7-2	18	TRBJ2-7	TRBD2	.	CASSFFATSGPISYEQYF	TGTGCCAGCAGCTTCTTCGCGACTAGCGGGCCGATCTCCTACGAGCAGTACTTC
TRBV6-5	16	TRBJ1-2	TRBD1	.	CASSYSRGQANYGYTF	TGTGCCAGCAGTTACTCGCGGGGACAGGCAAACTATGGCTACACCTTC
TRBV12-2	13	TRBJ1-2	.	.	CASRFHREYGYTF	TGTGCAAGTCGCTTTCACAGGGAGTACGGCTACACCTTC
TRBV27	14	TRBJ2-6	.	.	CASNRYSGANVLTF	TGTGCCAGCAATCGGTATTCAGGGGCCAACGTCCTGACTTTC
TRBV2	19	TRBJ1-2	TRBD1	.	CASSGEWTGTPLIGYGYTF	TGTGCCAGCAGTGGGGAATGGACAGGGACTCCTTTAATAGGCTATGGCTACACCTTC
TRBV5-1	14	TRBJ2-7	TRBD1	.	CASSQGTGDGEQYF	TGCGCCAGCAGCCAAGGGACAGGAGATGGTGAGCAGTACTTC
TRBV25-1	13	TRBJ2-1	.	.	CASSDAIATRPFF	TGTGCCAGCAGTGACGCGATAGCAACACGCCCGTTCTTC
TRBV6-1	19	TRBJ1-4	TRBD1	once	CASSGGQGGSIATNEKLFF	TGTGCCAGCAGTGGAGGACAGGGAGGCAGTATTGCAACTAATGAAAAACTGTTTTTT
TRBV30	14	TRBJ2-1	TRBD2	few	CAWSAGGRQGEQFF	TGTGCCTGGAGTGCGGGGGGGCGTCAGGGTGAGCAGTTCTTC
TRBV14	14	TRBJ1-1	.	.	CASSLTAVNTEAFF	TGTGCCAGCAGTCTGACAGCCGTGAACACTGAAGCTTTCTTT
TRBV6-1	15	TRBJ2-7	TRBD1	.	CASSGDRVTSYEQYF	TGTGCCAGCAGTGGAGACAGGGTGACCTCCTACGAGCAGTACTTC
TRBV5-1	14	TRBJ1-2	TRBD1	.	CASSPQGEGYGYTF	TGCGCCAGCAGCCCACAGGGGGAAGGCTATGGCTACACCTTC
TRBV19	16	TRBJ1-5	TRBD1	.	CASSQGQGSFGQPQHF	TGTGCCAGTAGTCAAGGACAGGGAAGTTTCGGCCAGCCCCAGCATTTT
TRBV7-2	17	TRBJ1-5	.	.	CASSLGWTVDSNQPQHF	TGTGCCAGCAGCTTAGGGTGGACAGTTGATAGCAATCAGCCCCAGCATTTT
TRBV30	13	TRBJ1-6	.	.	CAWSVQRNSPLHF	TGTGCCTGGAGTGTCCAGAGGAATTCACCCCTCCACTTT
TRBV27	15	TRBJ1-2	TRBD1	.	CASSLQGQVGYGYTF	TGTGCCAGCAGTTTGCAGGGACAGGTGGGATATGGCTACACCTTC
TRBV14	14	TRBJ2-5	TRBD1	.	CASSRQGRKETQYF	TGTGCCAGCAGTCGACAGGGAAGGAAAGAGACCCAGTACTTC
TRBV30	14	TRBJ1-6	.	once	CAWGQGGAHSPLHF	TGTGCCTGGGGGCAGGGAGGGGCTCATTCACCCCTCCACTTT
TRBV6-1	16	TRBJ2-5	.	.	CASSEVGGRLRETQYF	TGTGCCAGCAGTGAAGTCGGGGGGCGTCTTCGGGAGACCCAGTACTTC
TRBV30	15	TRBJ2-3	.	once	CAWTPGGGMTDTQYF	TGTGCCTGGACCCCAGGAGGGGGCATGACAGATACGCAGTATTTT
TRBV7-9	15	TRBJ2-3	.	.	CASSLAEGSTDTQYF	TGTGCCAGCAGCTTAGCGGAGGGAAGCACAGATACGCAGTATTTT
TRBV28	16	TRBJ1-1	TRBD1	.	CASIPQGGQGDTEAFF	TGTGCCAGCATCCCCCAGGGTGGACAGGGAGACACTGAAGCTTTCTTT
TRBV7-2	16	TRBJ2-7	.	.	CASSLADPAVGYEQYF	TGTGCCAGCAGCTTAGCGGATCCAGCGGTGGGCTACGAGCAGTACTTC
TRBV5-1	13	TRBJ2-7	TRBD2	.	CASKLAGLGEQYF	TGCGCCAGCAAGCTAGCGGGATTGGGGGAGCAGTACTTC
TRBV5-6	18	TRBJ2-3	.	.	CASSAGAWRRAPTDTQYF	TGTGCCAGCAGCGCAGGTGCTTGGAGGCGGGCACCCACAGATACGCAGTATTTT
TRBV13	16	TRBJ1-2	.	once	CASSSTWGEANYGYTF	TGTGCCAGCAGCTCCACCTGGGGGGAAGCTAACTATGGCTACACCTTC
TRBV2	17	TRBJ2-3	.	.	CASSEAVDPLGVDTQYF	TGTGCCAGCAGTGAAGCTGTCGACCCCTTAGGAGTAGATACGCAGTATTTT
TRBV2	15	TRBJ2-1	TRBD2	.	CASIMGGSPNNEQFF	TGTGCCAGCATTATGGGCGGGAGCCCCAACAATGAGCAGTTCTTC